These T cell receptor beta chains were read from a single sample in a study of T cell repertoires in cytomegalovirus infection. These receptors' targets are unknown. One entry per CDR3 protein, called by TCRdb with MiXCR from the reads. The table records some 350,000 distinct CDR3 sequences, about 35% of them present only once. Material: cultured PBMCs, obtained from culture after CMV antigen stimulation. The receptor set was obtained from a human donor in good health (CMV status not recorded). Some clones in this sample may be carry-over from other donors' samples. Each CDR3 is given with its conserved first and last residue. The order of the fields is clone size, V gene, J gene, D gene, CDR3 DNA, CDR3 protein. A D gene is named only where the DNA matches it firmly. Clone size is given for some rows only: seen once, a few or many times, or a class if the clone is expanded.

-,TRBV10-3,TRBJ1-2,-,TGTGCCATCAGTGAAGTGGGCGATGGCTACACCTTC,CAISEVGDGYTF
-,TRBV29-1,TRBJ2-1,TRBD1,TGCAGCGCCGTTGCCGACAGGGGTAGCGGGCAGTTCTTC,CSAVADRGSGQFF
-,TRBV6-5,TRBJ2-3,-,TGTGCCAGCAGTTGGCTACGGAGCCTCCCTAGCACAGATACGCAGTATTTT,CASSWLRSLPSTDTQYF
-,TRBV12-3/TRBV12-4,TRBJ2-1,TRBD2,TGTGCCAGCAGTGGGGCTAGCGGGAGCTATGAGCAGTTCTTC,CASSGASGSYEQFF
-,TRBV19,TRBJ2-5,-,TGTGCCAGTAGTCCCCGTGCCTCCAGCAGGCAAGAGACCCAGTACTTC,CASSPRASSRQETQYF
many,TRBV7-6,TRBJ2-1,TRBD2,TGTGCCAGCAGCTTACTAGCGGGAGGGTACAATGAGCAGTTCTTC,CASSLLAGGYNEQFF
few,TRBV7-2,TRBJ2-3,-,TGTGCCAGCAGCTCGGAACAGCGGCCTCTCACAGATACGCAGTATTTT,CASSSEQRPLTDTQYF
many,TRBV7-2,TRBJ2-3,-,TGTGCCAGCAGCTTAATATCCCTGGGCACAGATACGCAGTATTTT,CASSLISLGTDTQYF
few,TRBV6-5,TRBJ2-7,TRBD1,TGTGCCAGCAGTCTTAACCGGGACAGGGTATTCTACGAGCAGTACTTC,CASSLNRDRVFYEQYF
few,TRBV7-2,TRBJ2-7,TRBD2,TGTGCCAGCAGCTTAGGGTCAGCGGGAGCCGAGCAGTACTTC,CASSLGSAGAEQYF
few,TRBV29-1,TRBJ2-5,-,TGCAGCGGCGGACACTACAATTGGGAGACCCAGTACTTC,CSGGHYNWETQYF
-,TRBV18,TRBJ1-1,-,TGTGCCAGCTCCCTTAGGACAGACACTGAAGCTTTCTTT,CASSLRTDTEAFF
-,TRBV19,TRBJ2-3,TRBD2,TGTGCCAGTAGTATGGGGAGGGATCCAGATACGCAGTATTTT,CASSMGRDPDTQYF
-,TRBV20-1,TRBJ1-5,-,TGCAGTGCTAGTACCGGGTATAGCAATCAGCCCCAGCATTTT,CSASTGYSNQPQHF
few,TRBV7-9,TRBJ1-1,-,TGTGCCAGCAGCTTACAACCTGGGACTGAAGCTTTCTTT,CASSLQPGTEAFF
-,TRBV4-1,TRBJ2-5,TRBD2,TGCGCCAGCAGCCAAGAACTAGCGGGAGTTGAGACCCAGTACTTC,CASSQELAGVETQYF
-,TRBV29-1,TRBJ2-7,-,TGCAGCGCCAGATCAGGTTCCTATCGGGAGCAGTACTTC,CSARSGSYREQYF
-,TRBV25-1,TRBJ1-2,TRBD1,TGTGCCAGCATCCGGACAGGGAAGGGCTACACCTTC,CASIRTGKGYTF
few,TRBV7-2,TRBJ2-7,-,TGTGCCAGCAGCCCTAGATTAAGGAACTACGAGCAGTACTTC,CASSPRLRNYEQYF
once,TRBV6-8,TRBJ2-1,TRBD2,TGTGCCAGCAGATCACTCCTAGCGGGAGCGGTCAATGAGCAGTTCTTC,CASRSLLAGAVNEQFF
-,TRBV20-1,TRBJ2-1,-,TGCAGTGCTAGAAGTGGGAGCTCCTACAATGAGCAGTTCTTC,CSARSGSSYNEQFF
-,TRBV20-1,TRBJ2-3,TRBD2,TGCAGTGCTAGCCTGACTAGCGGCACAGATACGCAGTATTTT,CSASLTSGTDTQYF
few,TRBV7-2,TRBJ1-5,-,TGTGCCAGCAGCTTAGTAACTAATCAGCCCCAGCATTTT,CASSLVTNQPQHF
many,TRBV20-1,TRBJ1-5,-,TGCAGTGCTTCGGTCGGGGGTTGGAATCAGCCCCAGCATTTT,CSASVGGWNQPQHF
few,TRBV19,TRBJ1-1,-,TGTGCCAGTAGTCCCCAGGGAGAGGGGAACACTGAAGCTTTCTTT,CASSPQGEGNTEAFF
-,TRBV30,TRBJ1-5,-,TGTGCCTGGTCTGAGGGTGGTCAGCCCCAGCATTTT,CAWSEGGQPQHF
-,TRBV7-8,TRBJ2-3,-,TGTGCCAGCAGCTACCGAGGACGCAGCACAGATACGCAGTATTTT,CASSYRGRSTDTQYF
few,TRBV7-8,TRBJ2-1,-,TGTGCCAGCAGCTTAAAGGGTCCCAATGAGCAGTTCTTC,CASSLKGPNEQFF
-,TRBV12-3/TRBV12-4,TRBJ2-1,-,TGTGCCAGCAGTGATGGTTGGGGACTTAACAATGAGCAGTTCTTC,CASSDGWGLNNEQFF
-,TRBV24-1,TRBJ2-2,-,TGTGCCACCAGTGACTACAGGAACACCGGGGAGCTGTTTTTT,CATSDYRNTGELFF
many,TRBV12-3/TRBV12-4,TRBJ1-2,-,TGTGCCAGCAGTAGCTCGGCACAGCTCTATGGCTACACCTTC,CASSSSAQLYGYTF
-,TRBV7-6,TRBJ2-1,TRBD1,TGTGCCAGCAGCTCCCTGGACAGGTCCTACAATGAGCAGTTCTTC,CASSSLDRSYNEQFF
few,TRBV29-1,TRBJ1-1,TRBD1,TGCAGCGGCCGGTGGGGACAGGGGAGGGACACTGAAGCTTTCTTT,CSGRWGQGRDTEAFF
-,TRBV12-3/TRBV12-4,TRBJ2-1,TRBD2,TGTGCCAGCGGGGTGCGGGAGGTCTACAATGAGCAGTTGTTC,CASGVREVYNEQLF
-,TRBV19,TRBJ1-5,-,TGTGCCAGTAGTCCGGCGACTGGATATGAGCCCCAGCATTTT,CASSPATGYEPQHF
many,TRBV6-1,TRBJ2-1,TRBD2,TGTGCCAGCAGTGAGGGGGGACTAGCGGGAGTTACCTCCTACAATGAGCAGTTCTTC,CASSEGGLAGVTSYNEQFF
many,TRBV7-8,TRBJ2-7,TRBD1,TGTGCCAGCAGCCCCACACCTCCGGGACAGGGCCCTAAAGAGCAGTACTTC,CASSPTPPGQGPKEQYF
few,TRBV11-2,TRBJ2-5,TRBD2,TGTGCCAGCAGCTTCGGGGTTAGAAGGAGTGGGAGGCTAGCGGCACAAGAGACCCAGTACTTC,CASSFGVRRSGRLAAQETQYF
-,TRBV7-9,TRBJ1-2,-,TGTGCCAGCAGCCGTATAGGGATCTATGGCTACACCTTC,CASSRIGIYGYTF
-,TRBV20-1,TRBJ2-2,TRBD2,TGCAGTGCTAGAGAGGAGCGGGAGAAGGACGGGGAGCTGTTTTTT,CSAREEREKDGELFF
many,TRBV19,TRBJ2-5,-,TGTGCCAGTAGTATAGTTGTACAAGAGACCCAGTACTTC,CASSIVVQETQYF
-,TRBV5-1,TRBJ1-1,-,TGCGCCAGCAGCTCCGGGGTCACTGAAGCTTTCTTT,CASSSGVTEAFF
-,TRBV7-6,TRBJ2-2,-,TGTGCCAGCAGCGCCACTAGCCCCGGGGAGCTGTTTTTT,CASSATSPGELFF
-,TRBV4-1,TRBJ2-1,-,TGCGCCAGCAGCCAAGACGGTACCTCCTCGGGCTCCTACAATGAGCAGTTCTTC,CASSQDGTSSGSYNEQFF
many,TRBV7-2,TRBJ1-1,-,TGTGCCAGCAGCGAACAAGCAGCCACTGAAGCTTTCTTT,CASSEQAATEAFF
-,TRBV6-2/TRBV6-3,TRBJ2-2,-,TGTGCCAGCATGCGGGGCGGAGGGGAGCTGTTTTTT,CASMRGGGELFF
few,TRBV7-3,TRBJ2-5,-,TGTGCCAGCAGCTTAACGGGATTCCAAGAGACCCAGTACTTC,CASSLTGFQETQYF
-,TRBV7-2,TRBJ1-5,TRBD1,TGTGCCAGCAGCTTTGGACAGGATCAGCCCCAGCATTTT,CASSFGQDQPQHF
few,TRBV28,TRBJ2-6,-,TGTGCCAGCAGCAATCCCCTTCGAAGGGCTGGGGCCAACGTCCTGACTTTC,CASSNPLRRAGANVLTF
few,TRBV20-1,TRBJ1-5,-,TGCAGTGCTGCCCGGGACGGTGGCGGCAATCAGCCCCAGCATTTT,CSAARDGGGNQPQHF
few,TRBV28,TRBJ2-1,-,TGTGCCAGCAGTCCCCTTACAGGCGTCTCCTACAATGAGCAGTTCTTC,CASSPLTGVSYNEQFF
-,TRBV7-9,TRBJ1-1,TRBD1,TGTGCCAGCAGGTCCCCGACAGGGTCGAACACTGAAGCTTTCTTT,CASRSPTGSNTEAFF